These 32 T cell receptor beta chains were sequenced from one sample in a study of blood T cell repertoires in COVID-19. Profiling relied on immunoSEQ multiplex PCR, and the TCRdb table lists in-frame clones only, not all of them. The table shows some 130,000 clones, with 81% occurring only once. The sample comprised peripheral blood. These receptors were taken from a woman aged 60-75 years with active or convalescent COVID-19.

The chain couples TRBV5-4 to TRBJ2-1, with 10 bases identical to TRBD2. This CDR3 has 14 residues. Germline CDR1 reads SGHNT; CDR2 reads YYREEE (reference sequence). V was clipped by 2 bases and J by 6 bases; unmatched bases: 2. CDR3 sequence (DNA): TGTGCCAGCAGCTTACTAGCGGGATCCAATGAGCAGTTCTTC. It yields the protein CASSLLAGSNEQFF.

The rearrangement links TRBV6-4 to TRBJ2-1, with 7 positions matching TRBD2. The V segment lost 8 bases and the J segment 5 bases; nucleotides outside the gene matches: 9. Germline loops: CDR1 MRHNA, CDR2 SNTAGT. This CDR3 region has 14 residues. CDR3: CASGLEAGNNEQFF. The CDR3 nucleotides are TGTGCCAGCGGCTTAGAAGCGGGGAACAATGAGCAGTTCTTC.

The chain couples TRBV15 to TRBJ1-1; tentatively, D is TRBD1 (5 bases). Trimming took off 3 bases at V and 1 base at J, with 15 bases between the two ends. This CDR3 comprises 16 residues. In germline, CDR1 is LNHNV, CDR2 YYDKDF (reference sequence). The CDR3 bases are TGTGCCACCAGCAGTATACCGGGCAGGGAGAACACTGAAGCTTTCTTT. Translation gives CATSSIPGRENTEAFF.

This sequence joins TRBV7-2 and TRBJ1-5; 9 bases are shared with TRBD1. CDR3 length: 17 amino acids. The germline V gene encodes CDR1 SGHTA and CDR2 FQGNSA. V gave up 1 base and J gave up 2 bases; unmatched junction bases: 6. The CDR3 loop is CASSLGTGVDGNQPQHF. The CDR3 nucleotides are TGTGCCAGCAGCTTAGGGACAGGGGTAGATGGCAATCAGCCCCAGCATTTT.

V is TRBV29-1 and J is TRBJ2-3; TRBD1 might be the D (6 bases). The V gene lost 4 bases and the J gene lost 7 bases, with 15 bases spanning the gap. The germline gives CDR1 SQVTM, CDR2 ANQGSEA. The CDR3 sequence is 13 residues long. For the CDR3, the DNA is TGCAGCGTTGGGGGGCAGGGTACGAATACGCAGTATTTT. This encodes CSVGGQGTNTQYF.

J is TRBJ1-1 and V is TRBV9; 7 bases agree with TRBD1. Germline V gene data show CDR1 as SGDLS and CDR2 as YYNGEE. The V segment lost 0 bases and the J segment 5 bases; nucleotides outside the gene matches: 4. The CDR3 length is 14 residues. The CDR3 nucleotides are TGTGCCAGCAGCGTAGTAGAGGGGGCAACTGAAGCTTTCTTT. Translating gives CASSVVEGATEAFF.

V gene TRBV29-1 combines with J gene TRBJ1-1, with 9 bases aligning to TRBD1. Germline CDR1 SQVTM, CDR2 ANQGSEA. CDR3 length equals 16 residues. The J segment lost 0 bases and the V segment lost 6 bases, leaving 11 bases of the junction unmatched. The CDR3 sequence: CSVTGTGWFMNTEAFF. CDR3 in DNA: TGCAGCGTGACCGGGACAGGGTGGTTCATGAACACTGAAGCTTTCTTT.

The chain carries TRBV7-2 and TRBJ1-1; 7 bases agree with TRBD1. Germline V gives CDR1 SGHTA, CDR2 FQGNSA. This CDR3 is built from 15 residues. V was pared by 2 bases and J by 2 bases, with 5 bases of the junction left unmatched. The CDR3 DNA is TGTGCCAGCAGCTTAAGACAGGGAATAAACACTGAAGCTTTCTTT. Protein: CASSLRQGINTEAFF.

The rearrangement links TRBV10-2 to TRBJ2-1; 11 bases line up with TRBD2. This CDR3 is built from 14 residues. Trimming removed 8 bases from V and 8 bases from J; junction bases left unmatched: 8. Germline lookup yields CDR1 WSHSY and CDR2 SAAADI. CDR3 DNA sequence: TGCGCCAGCGTCAATAGCGGGGGGGCGTATGAGCAGTTCTTC. It encodes CASVNSGGAYEQFF.

Here the CDR3 reads CASTATGYGKNIQYF. Here the CDR3 DNA reads TGTGCCAGCACCGCGACAGGGTACGGCAAAAACATTCAGTACTTC. This sequence joins TRBV6-5 and TRBJ2-4; 7 bases map to TRBD1. This CDR3 comprises 15 residues. CDR1 is MNHEY, CDR2 SVGAGI, per germline. V shed 7 bases and J 3 bases; nucleotides not matched to a gene: 9.

The chain carries TRBV5-1 and TRBJ2-3; 9 bases match TRBD2. This CDR3 region has 15 residues. V was clipped by 6 bases and J by 3 bases; unmatched bases: 8. Germline assignment: CDR1 SGHRS and CDR2 YFSETQ. The CDR3 reads CASKLAGVRTDTQYF. CDR3 nucleotides: TGCGCCAGCAAATTAGCGGGAGTCAGAACAGATACGCAGTATTTT.

This chain uses TRBV4-1 with TRBJ1-4, with D possibly matching TRBD1 (5 bases). V was trimmed by 3 bases and J by 6 bases, leaving 5 bases between them. CDR1 and CDR2 (germline): MGHRA, YSYEKL. The CDR3 is 12 residues long. This CDR3 is CASSHRDEKLFF. The CDR3, as DNA: TGCGCCAGCAGCCACAGGGATGAAAAACTGTTTTTT.

This chain links TRBV5-6 with TRBJ1-6, with D uncertain. The CDR3 is 14 amino acids. Trimming shortened V by 2 bases and J by 4 bases, and 7 bases separated the two germline ends. CDR1 is SGHDT and CDR2 is YYEEEE in the germline V gene. The CDR3 sequence is CASSLQIYNSPLHF. The CDR3 region has the DNA TGTGCCAGCAGCTTACAGATTTATAATTCACCCCTCCACTTT.

The chain combines TRBV5-4 with TRBJ2-2; perhaps TRBD2 as D (6 bases). The V gene's germline CDR1 is SGHNT and CDR2 YYREEE (reference sequence). V was pared by 0 bases and J by 5 bases, with 11 bases between. The CDR3 has 15 residues. CDR3 sequence reads: CASSLVGGRTGELFF. For the CDR3, the DNA is TGTGCCAGCAGCTTGGTTGGGGGGAGAACCGGGGAGCTGTTTTTT.

This sequence joins TRBV6-6 and TRBJ1-5; D is uncertain. The CDR3 contains 10 residues. V was shortened by 7 bases and J by 5 bases, with 3 bases between the two germline ends. Germline V gene data show CDR1 as MNHNY and CDR2 as SVGAGI (reference sequence). The CDR3 DNA sequence: TGTGCCAGCACCGATCAGCCCCAGCATTTT. Translated, it gives CASTDQPQHF.

The chain recombines TRBV6-2 or TRBV6-3 with TRBJ1-2; unclear D gene. Germline CDR1 is MNHEY and CDR2 is SVGEGT. The CDR3 has 16 amino acids. V was clipped by 2 bases and J by 2 bases, with 15 bases between them. Written as DNA, the CDR3 is TGTGCCAGCAGTTACAATCCGAACGGCGGAAACTATGGCTACACCTTC. As protein: CASSYNPNGGNYGYTF.

The V call is TRBV20-1, the J call TRBJ2-2; the D gene is possibly TRBD1 (5 bases). The CDR3 consists of 15 residues. V shed 3 bases and J shed 1 base, with 12 bases lying between them. The germline V gene has CDR1 DFQATT and CDR2 SNEGSKA (reference sequence). The CDR3 nucleotides are TGCAGTGCTAGTAAAGCAGGGAAGAACACCGGGGAGCTGTTTTTT. This sequence encodes CSASKAGKNTGELFF.

V usage is TRBV6-2 or TRBV6-3 and J usage is TRBJ1-1, with TRBD1 matching 9 bases. Germline V lookup: CDR1 MNHEY, CDR2 SVGEGT. The CDR3 sequence is 13 residues long. The V segment lost 5 bases and the J segment 7 bases; nucleotides outside the gene matches: 5. This CDR3 reads CASSRDRDVEAFF. CDR3 nucleotide sequence: TGTGCCAGCAGTCGGGACAGGGATGTTGAAGCTTTCTTT.

This chain uses TRBV28 with TRBJ1-1; TRBD1 matches 8 bases. This CDR3 comprises 13 residues. The germline gives CDR1 MDHEN, CDR2 SYDVKM. Trimming removed 6 bases from V and 7 bases from J; junction bases left unmatched: 7. CDR3 in DNA: TGTGCCAGCAGATCCTGGGACAGGCTTGAAGCTTTCTTT. This codes for CASRSWDRLEAFF.

This clone came up once. The J gene is TRBJ1-2, the V gene TRBV7-2; 8 positions agree with TRBD1. Per the germline V gene, CDR1 is SGHTA and CDR2 is FQGNSA. CDR3 length: 15 residues. The V gene end was trimmed by 5 bases and the J gene end by 3 bases; junction bases not matched to a gene: 8. The CDR3 region has the DNA TGTGCCAGCAGCCCCCGGGACAGGCATGACTATGGCTACACCTTC. Translation: CASSPRDRHDYGYTF.

This chain uses TRBV6-5 with TRBJ2-7; 8 positions agree with TRBD1. V dropped 2 bases and J dropped 7; count of bases not matched to a gene: 7. The CDR3 runs 14 residues. Germline V gene sequence: CDR1 MNHEY, CDR2 SVGAGI. The CDR3, as DNA: TGTGCCAGCAGTTACGGGGCAGGGACAGGAGAGCAGTACTTC. As protein: CASSYGAGTGEQYF.

The gene calls are TRBV19 and TRBJ1-5, with 7 bases fitting TRBD1. J gave up 5 bases and V 4 bases, and 2 bases lay outside the gene matches. CDR1 LNHDA and CDR2 SQIVND come from the germline V gene (reference sequence). CDR3 length: 13 residues. CDR3 sequence (DNA): TGTGCCAGTAGTACTGACAGGGATCAGCCCCAGCATTTT. Translation: CASSTDRDQPQHF.

This chain joins TRBV19 and TRBJ2-2; 8 nucleotides agree with TRBD2. Trimming cost V 9 bases and J 6 bases; bases outside gene matches: 3. The CDR3 length is 12 residues. The germline gives CDR1 LNHDA, CDR2 SQIVND (reference sequence). CDR3 residues: CASKGLAGELFF. CDR3 nucleotide sequence: TGTGCCAGCAAGGGACTAGCCGGGGAGCTGTTTTTT.

As for this clone: Other DNA sequences in the sample encode the same CDR3. The chain couples TRBV19 to TRBJ1-5, with a weak D call TRBD1 (5 bases). The ends were cut back, 2 bases at V and 2 bases at J, with 7 bases in the middle. Germline CDR1 LNHDA, CDR2 SQIVND (reference sequence). The CDR3 is 14 residues long. CDR3 nucleotides: TGTGCCAGTAGTATAATCAGGGGCAATCAGCCCCAGCATTTT. This codes for CASSIIRGNQPQHF.

This clone was observed a few times. The rearrangement joins TRBV4-3 to TRBJ2-1; 9 bases are shared with TRBD2. Germline loops: CDR1 LGHNA, CDR2 YSLEER. V lost 0 bases, J lost 4 bases, and 4 bases stayed unmatched. This CDR3 contains 16 residues. Here the CDR3 reads CASSQDQREVYNEQFF. Here the CDR3 DNA reads TGCGCCAGCAGCCAAGATCAGCGGGAGGTTTACAATGAGCAGTTCTTC.

This clone was counted between two and nine times. The J gene is TRBJ2-1, the V gene TRBV5-1; D gene unclear. The CDR3 spans 15 residues. Trimming removed 2 bases at V and 6 bases at J, with 15 bases between. The germline V gene encodes CDR1 SGHRS and CDR2 YFSETQ. In DNA, the CDR3 is TGCGCCAGCAGCTTCCGACCCGAGGCTAGCAATGAGCAGTTCTTC. It encodes CASSFRPEASNEQFF. The full variable domain, rest sourced from reference TRBV5-1 and TRBJ2-1, is KAGVTQTPRYLIKTRGQQVTLSCSPISGHRSVSWYQQTPGQGLQFLFEYFSETQRNKGNFPGRFSGRQFSNSRSEMNVSTLELGDSALYLCASSFRPEASNEQFFGPGTRLTVL.

J is TRBJ2-2 and V is TRBV5-1, with 10 bases matching TRBD2. The germline CDR1 and CDR2 sequences are SGHRS and YFSETQ. This CDR3 has 15 residues. V dropped 5 bases and J dropped 4; count of bases not matched to a gene: 5. CDR3 sequence: CASSSSGRGTGELFF. DNA for the CDR3: TGCGCCAGCAGTTCTAGCGGGAGAGGCACCGGGGAGCTGTTTTTT.

V and J are TRBV5-1 and TRBJ2-5; maybe TRBD2 (6 bases). Germline loops: CDR1 SGHRS, CDR2 YFSETQ. There are 15 residues in the CDR3. V dropped 0 bases and J dropped 3 bases, with 12 bases sitting between them. CDR3 sequence reads: CASSLEGLLEETQYF. The CDR3 DNA follows: TGCGCCAGCAGCTTGGAGGGACTTCTGGAAGAGACCCAGTACTTC.

This chain joins TRBV15 and TRBJ2-3, with D perhaps TRBD1 (6 bases). V was trimmed by 0 bases and J by 5 bases, leaving 12 bases between them. Germline values: CDR1 LNHNV, CDR2 YYDKDF (reference sequence). This CDR3 has 15 residues. CDR3 residues: CATSREGWGRDTQYF. CDR3 nucleotide sequence: TGTGCCACCAGCAGAGAAGGGTGGGGGCGAGATACGCAGTATTTT.

J is TRBJ2-1 and V is TRBV19; D perhaps matches TRBD2 (5 bases). CDR3 length: 15 residues. V was cut by 5 bases and J by 4 bases, with 15 bases left in between. The germline V gene encodes CDR1 LNHDA and CDR2 SQIVND (reference sequence). The CDR3 reads CASSSGISRYNEQFF. The CDR3 nucleotides read TGTGCCAGTAGTTCCGGGATAAGTCGATACAATGAGCAGTTCTTC.

This chain links TRBV6-5 with TRBJ2-1, with unresolved D. V was cut by 6 bases and J by 5 bases, with 14 bases left in between. The length of the CDR3 is 14 residues. Germline V gene lookup returns CDR1 MNHEY and CDR2 SVGAGI. Here the CDR3 reads CASRRPAGNNEQFF. CDR3 bases: TGTGCCAGCAGACGGCCGGCAGGCAACAATGAGCAGTTCTTC.

This chain uses TRBV6-6 with TRBJ1-4; TRBD1 might be the D (5 bases). Germline CDR1 is MNHNY and CDR2 is SVGAGI (reference sequence). The CDR3 has 14 residues. Trimming removed 8 bases at V and 6 bases at J, with 16 bases between. The DNA for the CDR3 is TGTGCCAGCGGTCGTGGAGGGGAGTATGAAAAACTGTTTTTT. Its protein is CASGRGGEYEKLFF.